The clone carrying this TCR beta chain showed up just a few times. What it binds is not known. The source of the sample is a study of beta chain features in type 1 diabetes. The study's findings and limits: Researchers reported that naive, central memory and Treg TCRB repertoires appeared more similar in patients than in healthy donors. With patients and controls alike, PCR might favor shorter templates to an equal degree. There was a moderate but significant shortening of TCRB CDR3s in all four CD4+ subsets of Type 1 diabetes patients.

Every bit of the isolated RNA underwent reverse transcription, so sequencing read expressed TCRB transcripts. The repertoire was sequenced with immunoSEQ multiplex PCR; TCRdb's copy has only in-frame clones and lacks some. Of 250,000 to 350,000 clones in the sample, 11% were seen once. The sequence was collected from a woman in her twenties or thirties in good health. Sequencing used naive CD4+ T cells from blood.

CDR3 residues: CASSGTSNSYEQYF. CDR3 DNA sequence: TGTGCCAGCAGCGGGACAAGCAACTCCTACGAGCAGTACTTC. The rearrangement uses TRBV5-4 and TRBJ2-7; a weak D match, TRBD1 (6 bases). The CDR3 runs to 14 residues. Per the germline V gene, CDR1 is SGHNT and CDR2 is YYREEE (reference sequence). V lost 4 bases, J lost 0 bases, and 11 bases lay in between.